A selection of T cell receptor beta chains follows, all from one sample in a study of a mutant IDH1 vaccine in newly diagnosed glioma. For these TCRs, the target antigens are not known. Sequencing used immunoSEQ multiplex PCR; TCRdb keeps in-frame clones, though not all of them. The sample records more than 50,000 clones, around 60% being singletons. Sequencing was performed on peripheral blood mononuclear cells (PBMCs), taken from a glioma patient whose treatment included an IDH1 peptide vaccine. These receptors all stem from a man aged 40-49 years with glioma. Some clones in this sample may be carry-over from other donors' samples. CDR3s include the opening cysteine and the closing phenylalanine or tryptophan.

cdr3_length v_call cdr3_aa
14 TRBV5-6 CASSIRGASGEQYF
15 TRBV5-4 CASSSGTVYYNEQFF
13 TRBV7-9 CASTPAAALEQYF
13 TRBV5-1 CASSFGTGSGYTF
14 TRBV7-8 CASSLRPDLHEQYF
14 TRBV7-6 CASSLRIQNSPLHF
14 TRBV6-1 CASSEGGANYGYTF
12 TRBV6-5 CASRSGRETQYF
15 TRBV6-5 CASSGTSGGLETQYF
15 TRBV7-9 CASSPPGTELQPQHF
13 TRBV7-9 CASSVQDWAGYTF
16 TRBV30 CAWSAPTDRGYPEAFF
15 TRBV6-5 CASSRTSGGPNEQFF
14 TRBV19 CASSIVEGVETQYF
14 TRBV30 CAWSTGGFNQPQHF
13 TRBV2 CASMGQSNQPQHF
14 TRBV30 CAWKHGTANYGYTF
12 TRBV2 CAIGTGTQPQHF
12 TRBV29-1 CSVESVDEKLFF
14 TRBV30 CAWRGSGRPGEQFF
11 TRBV2 CASSDGQPQHF
13 TRBV5-4 CASSLDRGYGYTF
14 TRBV7-9 CASSLDRAGQPQHF
15 TRBV2 CASSEPGQGDYGYTF
14 TRBV7-9 CASSSPGQEYEQYF
13 TRBV6-5 CASSVDRGLGYTF
15 TRBV5-6 CASSLSQQGIDEQYF
15 TRBV29-1 CSVALDALPGDTQYF
14 TRBV29-1 CSANPGTGNEKLFF
16 TRBV18 CASSPYDSDLGEKLFF
15 TRBV19 CASSTTRGTGTEAFF
13 TRBV2 CASSGQGGGELFF
14 TRBV5-4 CASSRELLQYGYTF
14 TRBV10-1 CASSEPGTEETQYF
15 TRBV25-1 CASSEAGGGDYGYTF
15 TRBV10-1 CASSESGTGGLGYTF
15 TRBV7-7 CASSLSGGVGDTQYF
13 TRBV5-1 CASSLEAGYGYTF
14 TRBV19 CASSIGDGAYEQYF
14 TRBV6-5 CASSSAAGDYGYTF
14 TRBV9 CASSVASPSYEQYF
16 TRBV5-4 CASSLSLGSSYNEQFF
12 TRBV30 CAWTAQGDTQYF
16 TRBV7-9 CASTPPGLAGGNEQFF
15 TRBV4-1 CASSSRPLGTDTQYF
14 TRBV4-1 CASSQEGLAYGYTF
16 TRBV14 CASSQGMRRNNYGYTF
12 TRBV6-1 CASSEPLGTQYF